The clone carrying this T cell receptor (beta chain) was counted a few times. Its antigen is not identified. The sample comes from a study of cytomegalovirus exposure and HLA in healthy donors. Study results and caveats: Productive rates of about 90% or about 30% were seen for most TCR beta V segments in an earlier analysis.

The V gene end was trimmed by 4 bases and the J gene end by 4 bases; junction bases not matched to a gene: 7. Germline lookup yields CDR1 MGHRA and CDR2 YSYEKL. This CDR3 comprises 15 residues. With 60 Vbeta and 13 Jbeta primers, the PCR was carried out. Only in-frame clones appear in the TCRdb table, and some are missing; sequencing was by immunoSEQ multiplex PCR. The table shows about 160,000 clones, with roughly three quarters occurring only once. The chain employs TRBV4-1 and TRBJ2-1; 7 nucleotides agree with TRBD2. Specimen: PBMCs. The origin of this receptor is a man between 18 and 29 years old in good health and CMV-seropositive. This CDR3 reads CASSPAGREYNEQFF. In DNA, the CDR3 is TGCGCCAGCAGCCCCGCGGGGCGGGAGTACAATGAGCAGTTCTTC.